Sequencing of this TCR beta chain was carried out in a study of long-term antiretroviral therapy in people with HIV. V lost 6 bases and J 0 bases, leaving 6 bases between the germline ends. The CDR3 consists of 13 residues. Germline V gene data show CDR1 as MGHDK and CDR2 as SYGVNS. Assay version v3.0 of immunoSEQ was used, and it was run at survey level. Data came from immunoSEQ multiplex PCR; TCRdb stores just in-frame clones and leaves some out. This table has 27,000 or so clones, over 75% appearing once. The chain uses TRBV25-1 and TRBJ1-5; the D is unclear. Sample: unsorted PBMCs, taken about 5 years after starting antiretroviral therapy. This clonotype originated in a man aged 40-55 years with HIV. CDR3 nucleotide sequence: TGTGCCAGCAGACCAGGTAGCAATCAGCCCCAGCATTTT. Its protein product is CASRPGSNQPQHF.